Each of the 31 T cell receptor beta chains below was sequenced from the same sample in a study of blood T cell repertoires in COVID-19. Method: immunoSEQ multiplex PCR; TCRdb's copy keeps in-frame clones and lacks some. The sample includes about 180,000 clones, around 89% seen only once; the top ten take 4% to 5%. The sequencing sample was made of peripheral blood. All receptors derive from a woman aged 30 to 39 with acute or convalescent COVID-19.

The chain employs TRBV6-1 and TRBJ1-6; 8 bases map to TRBD1. The CDR3 loop spans 16 amino acids. With V trimmed by 3 bases and J by 9 bases, 10 bases remained unmatched. Germline V gene sequence: CDR1 MNHNS, CDR2 SASEGT. The DNA of the CDR3 is TGTGCCAGCAGTGATCGTGAGACAGGGGTTGGTTCACCCCTCCACTTT. It encodes CASSDRETGVGSPLHF.

The chain links TRBV5-1 to TRBJ2-2; no definite D call. The CDR3 contains 14 residues. Trimming removed 1 base at V and 4 bases at J, with 8 bases between. Looked up from germline, CDR1 is SGHRS and CDR2 is YFSETQ. The CDR3 DNA reads as TGCGCCAGCAGCTTGAAACAGAGCACCGGGGAGCTGTTTTTT. Protein sequence: CASSLKQSTGELFF.

The chain couples TRBV28 to TRBJ2-7, with TRBD1 identical over 7 bases. CDR3 length equals 13 residues. Germline CDR1 and CDR2: MDHEN and SYDVKM. Losses at the gene ends were 7 bases for V and 4 bases for J; bases not matched to a gene: 7. The CDR3 region has the DNA TGTGCCAGCAACCGGGACAGATATTACGAGCAGTACTTC. It codes for CASNRDRYYEQYF.

This clone has a single count. The V gene is TRBV2, the J gene TRBJ2-1; D remains unclear. V shed 4 bases and J shed 5 bases, with 6 bases lying between them. There are 12 residues in the CDR3. Germline V gene data show CDR1 as SNHLY and CDR2 as FYNNEI. The CDR3 sequence: CASSAQHNEQFF. For the CDR3, the DNA is TGTGCCAGCAGTGCACAGCACAATGAGCAGTTCTTC. Full variable domain (remainder filled in from reference TRBV2 and TRBJ2-1): EPEVTQTPSHQVTQMGQEVILRCVPISNHLYFYWYRQILGQKVEFLVSFYNNEISEKSEIFDDQFSVERPDGSNFTLKIRSTKLEDSAMYFCASSAQHNEQFFGPGTRLTVL.

This chain connects TRBV5-1 to TRBJ1-1; 9 positions match TRBD1. V lost 5 bases, J lost 11 bases, and 19 bases stayed unmatched. The CDR3 length is 16 residues. CDR1 is SGHRS, CDR2 YFSETQ, per germline. CDR3 amino acids: CASRAWVVQGASWAFF. The CDR3 DNA reads as TGCGCCAGCAGAGCTTGGGTGGTACAGGGGGCATCTTGGGCTTTCTTT.

The V and J genes are TRBV6-5 and TRBJ2-5; possible D gene TRBD1, 6 bases. CDR3 length: 15 amino acids. Germline CDR1 reads MNHEY; CDR2 reads SVGAGI. The V and J ends lost 2 bases and 5 bases respectively, with 15 bases between them. CDR3 sequence (DNA): TGTGCCAGCAGTTACCAGGACAGTAACTGGGAGACCCAGTACTTC. It codes for CASSYQDSNWETQYF.

The count of this clone is one. V gene TRBV19 combines with J gene TRBJ2-7; a possible D gene is TRBD1 (5 bases). V gave up 3 bases and J gave up 3 bases, with 18 bases separating them. Germline assignment: CDR1 LNHDA and CDR2 SQIVND (reference sequence). The CDR3 runs to 16 residues. CDR3 protein: CASSIGPDTTIYEQYF. CDR3 sequence (DNA): TGTGCCAGTAGTATTGGCCCGGACACGACGATCTACGAGCAGTACTTC.

This sequence joins TRBV2 and TRBJ2-2; TRBD2 is a possible D gene (5 bases). The CDR3 has 14 residues. Trimming stripped 7 bases from V and 4 bases from J, with 13 bases between. The germline CDR1 and CDR2 sequences are SNHLY and FYNNEI. The CDR3 nucleotides read TGTGCCAGCATCGCCCGGGGTGGCACCGGGGAGCTGTTTTTT. It translates to CASIARGGTGELFF.

The chain is built from TRBV28 and TRBJ1-2; 7 bases agree with TRBD1. J gave up 8 bases and V 6 bases, and 6 bases lay outside the gene matches. The CDR3 has 12 amino acids. Germline lookup yields CDR1 MDHEN and CDR2 SYDVKM. Written as DNA, the CDR3 is TGTGCCAGCAGCCAGGGGGACTTAGGCTACACCTTC. It specifies CASSQGDLGYTF.

The chain recombines TRBV5-1 with TRBJ2-7; a weak D match, TRBD2 (6 bases). The CDR3 has 14 amino acids. Germline V gene data show CDR1 as SGHRS and CDR2 as YFSETQ. Trimming pared 4 bases from V and 2 bases from J, leaving 13 bases between. CDR3 sequence reads: CASSPQRVTYEQYF. CDR3 nucleotide sequence: TGCGCCAGCAGCCCCCAGCGGGTAACCTACGAGCAGTACTTC.

The chain is built from TRBV2 and TRBJ1-1; no definite D call. V shed 6 bases and J shed 1 base, with 12 bases lying between them. This CDR3 is built from 14 residues. Germline lookup yields CDR1 SNHLY and CDR2 FYNNEI. The chain's CDR3 is CASRAGFQNTEAFF. The CDR3 DNA reads TGTGCCAGCAGGGCCGGGTTTCAGAACACTGAAGCTTTCTTT.

On this clone itself: Compared with germline, one end of the junction differs, possibly owing to a read error. The gene calls are TRBV7-2 and TRBJ2-7; unclear D gene. From germline, CDR1 is SGHTA and CDR2 FQGNSA. This CDR3 has 9 amino acids. CDR3: CASGEIAHF. The CDR3 nucleotides read TGTGCCAGCGGCGAAATAGCCCACTTC.

The V and J genes are TRBV28 and TRBJ2-3; TRBD2 might be the D (6 bases). Germline V gene sequence: CDR1 MDHEN, CDR2 SYDVKM. CDR3 length: 16 amino acids. V lost 2 bases to trimming and J lost 0 bases, with 12 bases between them. CDR3 in DNA: TGTGCCAGCAGTTTAACATTAGCGGCTAGCACAGATACGCAGTATTTT. This encodes CASSLTLAASTDTQYF.

This clone was seen just once. V and J are TRBV5-4 and TRBJ2-1; 7 nucleotides agree with TRBD2. Germline V gene lookup returns CDR1 SGHNT and CDR2 YYREEE (reference sequence). V was pared by 1 base and J by 6 bases, with 4 bases of the junction left unmatched. CDR3 length: 14 amino acids. The CDR3 sequence is CASSLTSGTNEQFF. The CDR3 region has the DNA TGTGCCAGCAGCTTGACAAGCGGGACCAATGAGCAGTTCTTC.

The V gene is TRBV18, the J gene TRBJ2-1; D is undetermined. The germline CDR1 and CDR2 sequences are KGHSH and LQKENI. V was cut by 4 bases and J by 5 bases, with 15 bases left in between. The CDR3 sequence is 15 residues long. CDR3 region: CASSLSFLSDNEQFF. CDR3 DNA sequence: TGTGCCAGCTCACTATCCTTTCTGTCCGACAATGAGCAGTTCTTC.

This rearrangement joins TRBV2 to TRBJ2-1; the D gene is possibly TRBD2 (6 bases). Between the trimmed V and J ends, which lost 7 bases and 6 bases, there was a span of 13 bases. The CDR3 extends over 13 amino acids. Germline V gives CDR1 SNHLY, CDR2 FYNNEI. The CDR3 bases are TGTGCCAGCACCCGGGACTTGGGCAATGAGCAGTTCTTC. Translating gives CASTRDLGNEQFF.

This clone was seen just once. The chain uses TRBV30 and TRBJ2-1; 8 bases are a match to TRBD2. The CDR3 loop spans 13 amino acids. V lost 0 bases to trimming and J lost 9 bases; unmatched junction nucleotides: 4. Germline-derived CDR1 and CDR2 are GTSNPN and SVGIG (reference sequence). CDR3: CAWSVHGTSEQFF. In DNA form, the CDR3 reads TGTGCCTGGAGTGTACATGGGACTAGTGAGCAGTTCTTC.

This rearrangement joins TRBV5-5 to TRBJ1-2; D unresolved. Between the trimmed V and J ends, which lost 0 bases and 5 bases, there was a span of 17 bases. This CDR3 is 16 amino acids long. From germline, CDR1 is SGHKS and CDR2 YYEKEE (reference sequence). The CDR3 sequence: CASSLVGGPLRYGYTF. In DNA form, the CDR3 reads TGTGCCAGCAGCTTGGTAGGCGGCCCTTTGAGGTATGGCTACACCTTC.

The count of this clone is one. The chain couples TRBV19 to TRBJ2-5, with D tentatively TRBD1 (5 bases). The CDR3 extends over 16 amino acids. Germline V CDR1 and CDR2: LNHDA, SQIVND (reference sequence). V was trimmed by 4 bases and J by 3 bases, leaving 18 bases between them. This CDR3 is CASSNRRGWGEETQYF. The CDR3 DNA follows: TGTGCCAGTAGTAACCGGCGAGGCTGGGGCGAAGAGACCCAGTACTTC.

This chain joins TRBV21-1 and TRBJ2-3; TRBD1, as called in the table, went unchecked against the DNA. TRBV21-1 is a pseudogene locus. The CDR3 is 17 residues long. The CDR3 spells CASSNGLGQGPADTQYF. CDR3 coding DNA: TGTGCCAGCAGCAATGGATTAGGACAAGGACCCGCAGATACGCAGTATTTT.

J is TRBJ2-7 and V is TRBV5-8; the D gene is possibly TRBD1 (6 bases). The CDR3 runs 14 residues. Germline CDR1 is SGHTS and CDR2 is YDEGEE. The V end lost 4 bases, the J end lost 4 bases, and 15 bases lay between the germline ends. CDR3 protein: CASSQPGHSYEQYF. CDR3 sequence (DNA): TGTGCCAGCAGCCAACCGGGACATAGTTACGAGCAGTACTTC. The full variable domain, its missing parts supplied by reference TRBV5-8 and TRBJ2-7, is EAGVTQSPTHLIKTRGQQATLRCSPISGHTSVYWYQQALGLGLQFLLWYDEGEERNRGNFPPRFSGRQFPNYSSELNVNALELEDSALYLCASSQPGHSYEQYFGPGTRLTVT.

This chain links TRBV2 with TRBJ1-5; TRBD1 agrees at 7 bases. CDR3 size: 13 residues. V dropped 8 bases and J dropped 5; count of bases not matched to a gene: 6. Germline V gene data show CDR1 as SNHLY and CDR2 as FYNNEI. The CDR3 sequence is CASLLQGDQPQHF. For the CDR3, the DNA is TGTGCCAGCCTTCTTCAGGGGGATCAGCCCCAGCATTTT. The variable domain in full, with the rest retrieved from reference TRBV2 and TRBJ1-5, is EPEVTQTPSHQVTQMGQEVILRCVPISNHLYFYWYRQILGQKVEFLVSFYNNEISEKSEIFDDQFSVERPDGSNFTLKIRSTKLEDSAMYFCASLLQGDQPQHFGDGTRLSIL.

V usage is TRBV28 and J usage is TRBJ1-3; D is unclear. V gave up 6 bases and J gave up 4 bases, with 13 bases separating them. Germline CDR1 MDHEN, CDR2 SYDVKM. The CDR3 has 14 amino acids. The CDR3 bases are TGTGCCAGCAGCCTACTCGGACTGGGAAACACCATATATTTT. This translates into CASSLLGLGNTIYF.

The rearrangement joins TRBV6-5 to TRBJ1-1, with D possibly matching TRBD1 (5 bases). The CDR3 extends over 15 amino acids. Germline V gene lookup returns CDR1 MNHEY and CDR2 SVGAGI. The V gene lost 5 bases and the J gene lost 0 bases, with 13 bases spanning the gap. The CDR3 nucleotides read TGTGCCAGCAGTCCAGGGAGGGCGATGAACACTGAAGCTTTCTTT. Encoded protein: CASSPGRAMNTEAFF.

This chain links TRBV30 with TRBJ1-6; possible D gene TRBD1, 6 bases. CDR1 and CDR2 from the germline V gene are GTSNPN and SVGIG (reference sequence). Between the trimmed V and J ends, which lost 7 bases and 10 bases, there was a span of 17 bases. The CDR3 length is 13 residues. The CDR3 loop is CASDPGHWSPLHF. The CDR3 nucleotides read TGTGCCTCCGACCCGGGACACTGGTCACCCCTCCACTTT.

The chain recombines TRBV6-5 with TRBJ2-7; 9 positions agree with TRBD2. The CDR3 totals 15 residues. The V and J ends lost 5 bases and 6 bases, in that order; junction bases with no gene match: 11. The germline V gene has CDR1 MNHEY and CDR2 SVGAGI. CDR3 amino acids: CASSPRGSGRVEQYF. The DNA for the CDR3 is TGTGCCAGCAGTCCTCGTGGTAGCGGGAGAGTCGAGCAGTACTTC.

The chain joins TRBV19 to TRBJ2-1, with D perhaps TRBD2 (6 bases). CDR3 size: 17 residues. Per germline, CDR1 LNHDA and CDR2 SQIVND (reference sequence). Trimming stripped 5 bases from V and 0 bases from J, with 17 bases between. CDR3 amino acids: CASSARGRHSSYNEQFF. The CDR3 DNA is TGTGCCAGTAGTGCTCGGGGGAGGCACAGCTCCTACAATGAGCAGTTCTTC.

The rearrangement joins TRBV5-1 to TRBJ2-3; no firm D call. Trimming removed 3 bases from V and 4 bases from J, with 12 bases in between. The V gene's germline CDR1 is SGHRS and CDR2 YFSETQ. There are 14 residues in the CDR3. The CDR3 reads CASSSLAGSDTQYF. CDR3 coding DNA: TGCGCCAGCAGCTCCTTAGCTGGGTCAGATACGCAGTATTTT.

This clone was counted a single time. The V gene is TRBV7-6, the J gene TRBJ2-3, with D uncertain. The CDR3 sequence is 17 residues long. V shed 1 base and J shed 2 bases, with 16 bases lying between them. Germline V gene lookup returns CDR1 SGHVS and CDR2 FNYEAQ. The CDR3 sequence: CASSLEGPGLVTDTQYF. As DNA, the CDR3 is TGTGCCAGCAGCTTAGAAGGCCCAGGCCTCGTCACAGATACGCAGTATTTT.

The chain carries TRBV28 and TRBJ2-3; D might be TRBD1 (6 bases). CDR1 is MDHEN and CDR2 is SYDVKM in the germline V gene. With 3 bases removed from V and 4 bases from J, the gap between germline ends came to 8 bases. CDR3 length equals 13 residues. CDR3 loop: CASSFRGADTQYF. DNA for the CDR3: TGTGCCAGCAGTTTCAGGGGAGCAGATACGCAGTATTTT.

The rearrangement joins TRBV5-1 to TRBJ2-5, with 9 bases fitting TRBD2. The junction had 9 bases not matched to a gene; V was cut back by 0 bases and J by 3 bases. This CDR3 has 17 residues. CDR1 SGHRS and CDR2 YFSETQ come from the germline V gene. Here the CDR3 reads CASSLGVAGAPEETQYF. The CDR3 DNA reads TGCGCCAGCAGCTTGGGGGTAGCGGGAGCCCCCGAAGAGACCCAGTACTTC.